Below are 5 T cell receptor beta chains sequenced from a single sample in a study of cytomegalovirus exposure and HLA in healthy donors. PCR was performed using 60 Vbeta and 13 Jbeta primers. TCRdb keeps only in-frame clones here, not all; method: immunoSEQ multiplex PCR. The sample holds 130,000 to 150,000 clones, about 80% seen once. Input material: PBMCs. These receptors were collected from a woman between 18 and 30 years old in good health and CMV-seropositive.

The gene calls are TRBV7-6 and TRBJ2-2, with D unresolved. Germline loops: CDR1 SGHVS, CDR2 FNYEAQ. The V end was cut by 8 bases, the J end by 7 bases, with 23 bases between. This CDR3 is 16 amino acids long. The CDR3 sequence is CASLQYSPSVIGELFF. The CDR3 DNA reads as TGTGCCAGCCTTCAATACTCCCCCAGCGTAATCGGGGAGCTGTTTTTT.

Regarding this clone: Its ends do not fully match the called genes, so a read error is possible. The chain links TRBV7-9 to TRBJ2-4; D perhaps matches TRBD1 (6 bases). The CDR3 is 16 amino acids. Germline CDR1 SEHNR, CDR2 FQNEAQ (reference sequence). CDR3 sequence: CSSSAYQGHSKNIQYF. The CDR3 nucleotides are TGTTCCAGCAGCGCATACCAGGGACACTCCAAAAACATTCAGTACTTC.

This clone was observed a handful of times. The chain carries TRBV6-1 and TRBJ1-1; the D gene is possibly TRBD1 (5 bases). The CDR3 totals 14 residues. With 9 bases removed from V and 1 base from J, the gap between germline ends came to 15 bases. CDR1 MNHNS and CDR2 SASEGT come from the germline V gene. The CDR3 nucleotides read TGTGCCAGTACCATTGGGGCTGAGAACACTGAAGCTTTCTTT. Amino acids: CASTIGAENTEAFF.

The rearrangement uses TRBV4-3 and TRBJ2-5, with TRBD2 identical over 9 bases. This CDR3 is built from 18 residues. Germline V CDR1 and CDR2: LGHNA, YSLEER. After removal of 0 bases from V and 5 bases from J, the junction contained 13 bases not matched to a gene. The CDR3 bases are TGCGCCAGCAGCCAAGATCGGGCGGGGGGGCCGGCTTATGAGACCCAGTACTTC. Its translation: CASSQDRAGGPAYETQYF.

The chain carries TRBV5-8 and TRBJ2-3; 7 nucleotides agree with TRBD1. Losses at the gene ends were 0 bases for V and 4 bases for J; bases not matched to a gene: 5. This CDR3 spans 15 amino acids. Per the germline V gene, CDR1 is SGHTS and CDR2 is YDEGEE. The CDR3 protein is CASSLAYRGSDTQYF. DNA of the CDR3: TGTGCCAGCAGCTTGGCCTACAGGGGATCAGATACGCAGTATTTT.